The 20 T cell receptor beta chains below were found in one sample sequenced in a study of cytomegalovirus exposure and HLA in healthy donors. The PCR contained 60 Vbeta and 13 Jbeta primers. Clones were read by immunoSEQ multiplex PCR, and TCRdb kept only the in-frame ones, dropping some. The data contain roughly 120,000 clones, 65% to 80% of them singletons. The sequenced material came from PBMCs. The receptors stem from a human donor in good health.

This sequence joins TRBV21-1 and TRBJ1-5. TRBV21-1 corresponds to a pseudogene. The CDR3 runs 21 residues. The CDR3 DNA reads TGTGCCAGCAGCAAGGCATTGAAAAGCGGTAGCTCCCCCACATTAAATCAGCCCCAGCATTTT. The encoded protein is CASSKALKSGSSPTLNQPQHF.

The rearrangement joins TRBV7-9 to TRBJ2-1; 11 positions match TRBD2. Trimming at V came to 1 base and at J to 1 base, leaving 6 bases not matched to a gene. The germline V gene has CDR1 SEHNR and CDR2 FQNEAQ (reference sequence). This CDR3 has 18 residues. CDR3 in amino acids: CASSLGASGGMSYNEQFF. The CDR3 bases are TGTGCCAGCAGCTTAGGCGCTAGCGGGGGGATGTCCTACAATGAGCAGTTCTTC.

The rearrangement links TRBV4-1 to TRBJ1-1; D remains ambiguous. CDR3 length: 15 residues. Trimming removed 6 bases at V and 1 base at J, with 15 bases between. Germline lookup yields CDR1 MGHRA and CDR2 YSYEKL. CDR3 bases: TGCGCCAGCAGTGAGCACGGACTTTCGAACACTGAAGCTTTCTTT. It is translated as CASSEHGLSNTEAFF.

The CDR3 coding sequence is TGTGCCAGCAGTTCCGAACATCAGGGGTTTCGAAATTCACCCCTCCACTTT. Translated, it gives CASSSEHQGFRNSPLHF. The V call is TRBV4-2, the J call TRBJ1-6, with D perhaps TRBD1 (6 bases). V lost 6 bases to trimming and J lost 7 bases, with 22 bases between them. Germline lookup yields CDR1 LGHNA and CDR2 YNFKEQ. This CDR3 is 17 amino acids long.

This chain connects TRBV27 to TRBJ1-1; 7 nucleotides align to TRBD1. The CDR3 is made up of 14 amino acids. Per germline, CDR1 MNHEY and CDR2 SMNVEV (reference sequence). V shed 6 bases and J 4 bases; nucleotides not matched to a gene: 8. The CDR3 region is CASSRKWDSTEAFF. The CDR3, as DNA: TGTGCCAGCAGCCGTAAATGGGACAGCACTGAAGCTTTCTTT.

This chain connects TRBV7-3 to TRBJ2-1, with TRBD2 as a possible D gene (6 bases). The CDR3 covers 15 residues. In germline, CDR1 is SGHTA, CDR2 FQGTGA. V was trimmed by 6 bases and J by 6 bases, leaving 18 bases between them. The CDR3: CASSPNPIGGNEQFF. For the CDR3, the DNA is TGTGCCAGCAGTCCAAATCCCATCGGGGGCAATGAGCAGTTCTTC.

The chain couples TRBV27 to TRBJ2-2, with 8 positions matching TRBD1. Germline V lookup: CDR1 MNHEY, CDR2 SMNVEV (reference sequence). This CDR3 has 19 residues. V dropped 4 bases and J dropped 0; count of bases not matched to a gene: 13. CDR3 nucleotides: TGTGCCAGCAGTTATAGGACAGGGAGGTGGTCCGCGAACACCGGGGAGCTGTTTTTT. Its translation is CASSYRTGRWSANTGELFF.

Remarks on this clone: The junction shows a germline mismatch at one end, possibly a read error. This chain connects TRBV7-9 to TRBJ2-7; D call uncertain. The CDR3 is 13 residues long. Germline values: CDR1 SEHNR, CDR2 FQNEAQ (reference sequence). The CDR3 DNA reads as TGTTCCAGCACTGGAGATTTCCTCTACGAGCAGTACTTC. Its protein product is CSSTGDFLYEQYF.

The chain is built from TRBV4-1 and TRBJ1-6; D possibly corresponds to TRBD1 (5 bases). CDR1 and CDR2 from the germline V gene are MGHRA and YSYEKL. There are 17 residues in the CDR3. The V and J ends lost 0 bases and 5 bases respectively, with 14 bases between them. The CDR3 DNA reads TGCGCCAGCAGCCAAGACGGGGGGAAATTGAATAATTCACCCCTCCACTTT. It codes for CASSQDGGKLNNSPLHF.

The V and J genes are TRBV19 and TRBJ2-1; 7 bases are a match to TRBD2. Germline-derived CDR1 and CDR2 are LNHDA and SQIVND (reference sequence). V was pared by 3 bases and J by 0 bases, with 2 bases of the junction left unmatched. The CDR3 covers 15 residues. The CDR3 spells CASSITGGSYNEQFF. For the CDR3, the DNA is TGTGCCAGTAGTATTACGGGGGGCTCCTACAATGAGCAGTTCTTC.

This clone was counted a few times. V usage is TRBV27 and J usage is TRBJ2-3; unclear D gene. Trimming left V 2 bases short and J 5 bases short, with 5 bases between. Germline assignment: CDR1 MNHEY and CDR2 SMNVEV (reference sequence). This CDR3 has 12 amino acids. CDR3 DNA: TGTGCCAGCAGTTTAACTCTAGATACGCAGTATTTT. Translated: CASSLTLDTQYF.

The chain links TRBV6-4 to TRBJ2-2, with D maybe TRBD1 (6 bases). The CDR3 sequence is 14 residues long. Trimming removed 5 bases at V and 2 bases at J, with 9 bases between. Germline CDR1 reads MRHNA; CDR2 reads SNTAGT. CDR3 in DNA: TGTGCCAGCAGTTTACAGGGTAACACCGGGGAGCTGTTTTTT. It yields the protein CASSLQGNTGELFF.

J is TRBJ2-1 and V is TRBV7-9; 8 nucleotides match TRBD2. V lost 3 bases and J lost 7; bases outside the gene matches: 11. The length of the CDR3 is 16 residues. The germline V gene has CDR1 SEHNR and CDR2 FQNEAQ (reference sequence). CDR3 residues: CASSFPTPGGRNEQFF. CDR3 DNA: TGTGCCAGCAGCTTCCCGACCCCGGGGGGGCGAAATGAGCAGTTCTTC.

The rearrangement uses TRBV10-3 and TRBJ1-2, with D unclear. Trimming left V 3 bases short and J 5 bases short, with 10 bases between. This CDR3 contains 13 residues. Germline V gene sequence: CDR1 ENHRY, CDR2 SYGVKD. CDR3 sequence (DNA): TGTGCCATCAGTGAACGGGGTGGGTATGGCTACACCTTC. Translation: CAISERGGYGYTF.

The CDR3: CASSAVSVGNTEAFF. As DNA, the CDR3 is TGTGCCAGCAGCGCGGTGTCGGTTGGGAACACTGAAGCTTTCTTT. The J gene is TRBJ1-1, the V gene TRBV5-4; D is uncertain. The CDR3 contains 15 residues. Per the germline V gene, CDR1 is SGHNT and CDR2 is YYREEE (reference sequence). V lost 4 bases and J 1 base, leaving 14 bases between the germline ends.

The chain carries TRBV11-2 and TRBJ2-7, with 10 bases aligning to TRBD2. The CDR3 has 14 amino acids. Germline V lookup: CDR1 SGHAT, CDR2 FQNNGV. V trimming: 5 bases; J trimming: 4 bases; junction bases outside the gene matches: 5. CDR3 sequence reads: CASSPSGGEYEQYF. The CDR3 bases are TGTGCCAGCAGCCCCAGCGGGGGGGAATACGAGCAGTACTTC.

The rearrangement uses TRBV5-6 and TRBJ2-1; TRBD2 might be the D (6 bases). The CDR3 spans 13 residues. V was pared by 4 bases and J by 4 bases, with 9 bases between. Germline loops: CDR1 SGHDT, CDR2 YYEEEE. Here the CDR3 reads CASSPAGYNEQFF. The DNA for the CDR3 is TGTGCCAGCAGCCCGGCGGGATACAATGAGCAGTTCTTC.

The chain combines TRBV10-3 with TRBJ1-1; D possibly corresponds to TRBD1 (6 bases). CDR1 and CDR2 from the germline V gene are ENHRY and SYGVKD. The CDR3 is 14 residues long. Trimming pared 5 bases from V and 1 base from J, leaving 11 bases between. CDR3 sequence reads: CAISPGHQNTEAFF. The CDR3 coding sequence is TGTGCCATCAGTCCGGGACACCAGAACACTGAAGCTTTCTTT.

This clone was detected a few times. The V call is TRBV7-9, the J call TRBJ1-4; 7 nucleotides align to TRBD1. Per the germline V gene, CDR1 is SEHNR and CDR2 is FQNEAQ (reference sequence). The CDR3 runs to 14 residues. V lost 5 bases to trimming and J lost 5 bases; unmatched junction nucleotides: 5. CDR3 in amino acids: CASSRGQLNEKLFF. As DNA, the CDR3 is TGTGCCAGCAGCCGGGGACAGTTAAATGAAAAACTGTTTTTT.

The chain carries TRBV2 and TRBJ1-6; D is ambiguous. The V end was cut by 2 bases, the J end by 9 bases, with 8 bases between. Germline V gene sequence: CDR1 SNHLY, CDR2 FYNNEI. There are 13 residues in the CDR3. This chain's CDR3 is CASSERVPSPLHF. The CDR3 nucleotides are TGTGCCAGCAGTGAACGGGTCCCTTCACCCCTCCACTTT.